The 5 T cell receptor beta chains presented below share a single source sample, sequenced in a study of cytomegalovirus exposure and HLA in healthy donors (dated by TCRdb to about 2017). The library came from the immunoSEQ multiplex PCR assay. In its TCRdb copy, this immuneACCESS table keeps in-frame sequences only and misses some clones. Where compared with another copy, unresolved V genes explain less than half of these, and the others have no known cause. The sample table lists about 120,000 clones, around 90% of them with a count of one. 1.9% of the sample is taken by the ten largest. The specimen was PBMCs. These TCRs come from a woman aged 18-29 years in good health and CMV-seronegative.

This chain joins TRBV2 and TRBJ1-5, with D tentatively TRBD1 (5 bases). The germline CDR1 and CDR2 sequences are SNHLY and FYNNEI. V lost 7 bases to trimming and J lost 3 bases, with 16 bases between them. This CDR3 is 15 amino acids long. The CDR3 nucleotides read TGTGCCAGCACCCTGGGCAGGGTGGCCAATCAGCCCCAGCATTTT. Amino acid sequence: CASTLGRVANQPQHF.

The V gene is TRBV6-1, the J gene TRBJ2-1; 15 positions match TRBD2. Germline V CDR1 and CDR2: MNHNS, SASEGT. This CDR3 spans 13 amino acids. Trimming removed 10 bases from V and 10 bases from J; junction bases left unmatched: 5. CDR3 nucleotide sequence: TGTGCCATCAGGACTAGCGGGAGGGCAGAGCAGTTCTTC. Translation gives CAIRTSGRAEQFF.

J is TRBJ2-2 and V is TRBV21-1; the D segment call TRBD2 is taken from the table without a DNA check. TRBV21-1 is a known pseudogene. The CDR3 covers 16 residues. Here the CDR3 reads CASSSRGREDTGELFF. The CDR3 DNA reads as TGTGCCAGCAGCTCCCGGGGCAGGGAGGACACCGGGGAGCTGTTTTTT.

V gene TRBV5-1 combines with J gene TRBJ1-2; 8 bases are a match to TRBD1. Germline-derived CDR1 and CDR2 are SGHRS and YFSETQ. The trim removed 2 bases at V and 4 bases at J, leaving 1 base unmatched. The CDR3 runs 13 residues. The CDR3 sequence is CASSFGQGYGYTF. CDR3 DNA: TGCGCCAGCAGCTTTGGACAGGGCTATGGCTACACCTTC.

The chain uses TRBV19 and TRBJ2-6; a possible D gene is TRBD2 (5 bases). V shed 7 bases and J shed 2 bases, with 24 bases lying between them. Germline V gene data show CDR1 as LNHDA and CDR2 as SQIVND (reference sequence). CDR3 size: 19 residues. CDR3 region: CASKFWLRGEGAGANVLTF. CDR3 nucleotide sequence: TGTGCCAGTAAGTTCTGGCTCCGGGGAGAAGGAGCTGGGGCCAACGTCCTGACTTTC.